These 26 T cell receptor beta chains came from one sample sequenced in a study of Ad26.COV2.S vaccination and SARS-CoV-2 variants. Specified treatment: roughly 20 received Ad26.COV2.S at low or high dose, single or two shots; 5 received placebo; per-sample allocation not given. Samples were taken on day 63 after the first vaccine or placebo injection. The table came from immunoSEQ multiplex PCR; TCRdb's copy has only in-frame clones and leaves some out. The profile shows 350,000 to 400,000 clones, approximately 91% of them singletons. Sequencing was performed on peripheral blood, taken in a trial of Ad26.COV2.S vaccine versus placebo. These receptors originate from a person aged 18-60 years who received the Ad26.COV2.S COVID-19 vaccine or a placebo.

The chain has TRBV28 and TRBJ2-4, with 8 bases matching TRBD1. The ends lost 2 bases at V and 6 bases at J; junction bases unmatched: 6. Per germline, CDR1 MDHEN and CDR2 SYDVKM. The CDR3 runs to 15 residues. CDR3 in DNA: TGTGCCAGCAGTTTACAGGGGGCTGTAGGAAACATTCAGTACTTC. This gives the protein CASSLQGAVGNIQYF.

V gene TRBV5-4 combines with J gene TRBJ2-1; a possible D gene is TRBD2 (6 bases). The CDR3 extends over 15 amino acids. Germline CDR1 reads SGHNT; CDR2 reads YYREEE (reference sequence). Between the trimmed V and J ends, which lost 4 bases and 9 bases, there was a span of 20 bases. The CDR3 loop reads CASSPTSRDEVEQFF. CDR3 DNA sequence: TGTGCCAGCAGCCCGACTAGTCGGGACGAAGTTGAGCAGTTCTTC.

The chain is built from TRBV18 and TRBJ2-7; D not certain. Germline V gene lookup returns CDR1 KGHSH and CDR2 LQKENI. The CDR3 has 11 residues. The V and J ends lost 8 bases and 5 bases respectively, with 10 bases between them. CDR3 sequence (DNA): TGTGCCAGCCGCAGTACCCACGAGCAGTACTTC. Its translation is CASRSTHEQYF.

V gene TRBV6-5 combines with J gene TRBJ1-2, with D possibly matching TRBD1 (5 bases). The CDR3 loop spans 14 amino acids. Per the germline V gene, CDR1 is MNHEY and CDR2 is SVGAGI. V lost 2 bases and J 0 bases, leaving 7 bases between the germline ends. As DNA, the CDR3 is TGTGCCAGCAGTTACCAGGGACCTAACTATGGCTACACCTTC. Its protein product is CASSYQGPNYGYTF.

The rearrangement links TRBV27 to TRBJ2-2; TRBD2 matches at 7 bases. Germline CDR1 is MNHEY and CDR2 is SMNVEV (reference sequence). V lost 6 bases and J lost 0; bases outside the gene matches: 4. The CDR3 covers 15 residues. The CDR3 coding sequence is TGTGCCAGCAGGGCCAGCGGGGCGAACACCGGGGAGCTGTTTTTT. It encodes CASRASGANTGELFF.

The table lists this clone with a count of one. The chain uses TRBV11-2 and TRBJ2-7; D is unclear. The CDR3 spans 12 residues. V was shortened by 6 bases and J by 7 bases, with 13 bases between the two germline ends. Germline lookup yields CDR1 SGHAT and CDR2 FQNNGV. The DNA of the CDR3 is TGTGCCAGCAGTTTTTGGTTAGATGAGCAGTACTTC. It encodes CASSFWLDEQYF.

The chain employs TRBV19 and TRBJ2-1; 11 nucleotides line up with TRBD2. The CDR3 loop spans 15 amino acids. Trimming removed 6 bases from V and 13 bases from J; junction bases left unmatched: 14. Germline CDR1 and CDR2: LNHDA and SQIVND (reference sequence). This CDR3 reads CASSRLAGNPPHQFF. CDR3 nucleotides: TGTGCCAGTAGCAGACTAGCGGGAAACCCACCCCACCAGTTCTTC.

V is TRBV6-5 and J is TRBJ1-2; tentatively, D is TRBD1 (6 bases). The germline V gene has CDR1 MNHEY and CDR2 SVGAGI. The germline V and J ends were trimmed by 6 bases and 6 bases, with 14 bases remaining between them. The CDR3 sequence is 13 residues long. CDR3 loop: CASRPQGIDGYTF. The CDR3 bases are TGTGCCAGCAGACCCCAGGGGATTGATGGCTACACCTTC.

This rearrangement joins TRBV11-3 to TRBJ2-1; D unresolved. V was shortened by 4 bases and J by 8 bases, with 15 bases between the two germline ends. The V gene's germline CDR1 is SGHNT and CDR2 YENEEA. This CDR3 is built from 14 residues. The CDR3 sequence: CASSSAHSRHEQFF. The CDR3 DNA reads TGTGCCAGCAGCTCGGCTCACTCTAGGCATGAGCAGTTCTTC.

This chain links TRBV28 with TRBJ2-7; no firm D call. Per the germline V gene, CDR1 is MDHEN and CDR2 is SYDVKM. The V and J ends lost 6 bases and 4 bases respectively, with 7 bases between them. The CDR3 contains 11 residues. Written as DNA, the CDR3 is TGTGCCAGCAGCGATAAGTACGAGCAGTACTTC. Protein sequence: CASSDKYEQYF.

CDR3 amino acids: CAISEVVRDLATGELFF. CDR3 sequence (DNA): TGTGCCATCAGTGAGGTGGTGCGGGACCTCGCCACCGGGGAGCTGTTTTTT. V usage is TRBV10-3 and J usage is TRBJ2-2; TRBD2 might be the D (6 bases). The CDR3 is made up of 17 amino acids. CDR1 is ENHRY and CDR2 is SYGVKD in the germline V gene. V lost 2 bases and J lost 4, with 17 bases in between.

The rearrangement joins TRBV19 to TRBJ1-5; 9 positions agree with TRBD1. This CDR3 is built from 17 residues. Germline V gene sequence: CDR1 LNHDA, CDR2 SQIVND (reference sequence). J lost 0 bases, V lost 7 bases, and 10 bases had no gene match. The CDR3 sequence is CASTAGQGSYSNQPQHF. CDR3 sequence (DNA): TGTGCCAGTACCGCGGGACAGGGTTCTTATAGCAATCAGCCCCAGCATTTT.

As regards this clone: The junction departs from germline at one end; a sequencing error may be responsible. The rearrangement uses TRBV7-9 and TRBJ1-5; weak D call: TRBD1 (5 bases). Germline CDR1 and CDR2: SEHNR and FQNEAQ (reference sequence). The CDR3 has 15 amino acids. CDR3 DNA: TGTGCCAGCAGCTTAGACGGGGCAAGCAGTCAGCCCCAGCATTTT. Its protein is CASSLDGASSQPQHF.

The V gene is TRBV5-1, the J gene TRBJ2-7, with 8 bases matching TRBD1. Germline lookup yields CDR1 SGHRS and CDR2 YFSETQ. V was pared by 3 bases and J by 3 bases, with 2 bases of the junction left unmatched. The CDR3 is 13 amino acids. CDR3: CASSYGQGYEQYF. Here the CDR3 DNA reads TGCGCCAGCAGCTACGGACAGGGCTACGAGCAGTACTTC.

This chain joins TRBV28 and TRBJ1-3; weak D call: TRBD1 (6 bases). The V and J ends lost 7 bases and 3 bases respectively, with 13 bases between them. The CDR3 contains 14 residues. Germline lookup yields CDR1 MDHEN and CDR2 SYDVKM. CDR3 nucleotide sequence: TGTGCCAGCACCGATACAGGGTTTGGAAACACCATATATTTT. This gives the protein CASTDTGFGNTIYF.

Note on this clone: This sample also contains other DNA sequences that code for the same CDR3. The chain uses TRBV4-3 and TRBJ2-2; no clear D gene. CDR1 is LGHNA, CDR2 YSLEER, per germline. V was cut by 0 bases and J by 1 base, with 6 bases left in between. The length of the CDR3 is 15 residues. CDR3 residues: CASSQELRNTGELFF. For the CDR3, the DNA is TGCGCCAGCAGCCAAGAACTGAGGAACACCGGGGAGCTGTTTTTT.

V and J are TRBV10-3 and TRBJ1-1, with 7 bases that match TRBD1. Germline V lookup: CDR1 ENHRY, CDR2 SYGVKD. V lost 4 bases and J lost 3; bases outside the gene matches: 5. The CDR3 sequence is 14 residues long. This CDR3 reads CAISAPGGDTEAFF. DNA for the CDR3: TGTGCCATCAGTGCCCCAGGGGGAGACACTGAAGCTTTCTTT.

This chain links TRBV15 with TRBJ2-7; possibly TRBD1 for D (6 bases). Germline CDR1 LNHNV, CDR2 YYDKDF (reference sequence). The V end was cut by 0 bases, the J end by 3 bases, with 12 bases between. The CDR3 sequence is 15 residues long. The CDR3 coding sequence is TGTGCCACCAGCAGAGATGCTGGCAGGGGCTACGAGCAGTACTTC. It yields the protein CATSRDAGRGYEQYF.

This chain connects TRBV6-5 to TRBJ1-2; D is unresolved. The V gene's germline CDR1 is MNHEY and CDR2 SVGAGI. The CDR3 is 13 residues long. The V end lost 2 bases, the J end lost 6 bases, and 10 bases lay between the germline ends. The CDR3 sequence: CASSYGDSDGYTF. The CDR3 DNA sequence: TGTGCCAGCAGTTACGGGGATTCGGATGGCTACACCTTC.

CDR3 protein: CASSSKTSGRANEQFF. DNA of the CDR3: TGTGCCAGCAGTTCAAAGACTAGCGGGAGGGCTAATGAGCAGTTCTTC. The rearrangement links TRBV27 to TRBJ2-1; TRBD2 agrees at 14 bases. The germline gives CDR1 MNHEY, CDR2 SMNVEV (reference sequence). The CDR3 contains 16 residues. Trimming took 4 bases from V and 7 from J; bases not matched to a gene: 6.

The chain uses TRBV15 and TRBJ2-1, with TRBD2 identical over 7 bases. CDR3 size: 19 residues. Losses at the gene ends were 0 bases for V and 2 bases for J; bases not matched to a gene: 13. Looked up from germline, CDR1 is LNHNV and CDR2 is YYDKDF (reference sequence). The CDR3 is CATSRDYFTGGSAYNEQFF. CDR3 nucleotides: TGTGCCACCAGCAGAGATTACTTTACCGGCGGGAGCGCCTACAATGAGCAGTTCTTC.

This sequence joins TRBV11-2 and TRBJ2-7, with 10 bases matching TRBD1. This CDR3 is 13 amino acids long. The germline V gene encodes CDR1 SGHAT and CDR2 FQNNGV. After removal of 5 bases from V and 6 bases from J, the junction contained 4 bases not matched to a gene. Written as DNA, the CDR3 is TGTGCCAGCAGCACGGGACAGGGGATCGAGCAGTACTTC. Protein product: CASSTGQGIEQYF.

This sequence joins TRBV30 and TRBJ2-3; D not certain. CDR3 size: 13 residues. Germline CDR1 GTSNPN, CDR2 SVGIG (reference sequence). V lost 4 bases and J 3 bases, leaving 11 bases between the germline ends. The CDR3 sequence: CAWKVSRTDTQYF. DNA of the CDR3: TGTGCCTGGAAGGTCAGCCGAACAGATACGCAGTATTTT.

The chain employs TRBV11-2 and TRBJ1-4; 7 nucleotides agree with TRBD1. This CDR3 spans 14 amino acids. Germline V CDR1 and CDR2: SGHAT, FQNNGV. V shed 4 bases and J 5 bases; nucleotides not matched to a gene: 4. This CDR3 reads CASSSQGLNEKLFF. DNA of the CDR3: TGTGCCAGCAGCTCACAGGGGCTGAATGAAAAACTGTTTTTT.

The V and J genes are TRBV6-5 and TRBJ2-7; a weak D match, TRBD2 (6 bases). V lost 6 bases and J 2 bases, leaving 11 bases between the germline ends. In germline, CDR1 is MNHEY, CDR2 SVGAGI. The CDR3 is made up of 13 amino acids. The CDR3 is CASRDSGTYEQYF. CDR3 coding DNA: TGTGCCAGCAGGGATAGCGGAACCTACGAGCAGTACTTC.

The chain links TRBV4-3 to TRBJ2-1; TRBD2 matches at 9 bases. CDR3 length equals 15 residues. Germline V gene sequence: CDR1 LGHNA, CDR2 YSLEER. Trimming removed 0 bases from V and 5 bases from J; junction bases left unmatched: 2. CDR3 bases: TGCGCCAGCAGCCAAGAGCCTAGCGGGAACAATGAGCAGTTCTTC. Protein sequence: CASSQEPSGNNEQFF.